The sequence of this TCR beta chain was determined in a study of CD8 T cells in Susac syndrome (dated by TCRdb to about 2019). At the level of the whole study: Repertoire sequencing was used to test whether CD8+ T cell activation and differentiation in Susac syndrome was antigen driven. The clonality of the CD8+ T cell repertoire was compared across about a dozen healthy donors, some 14 Susac syndrome patients and roughly 15 multiple sclerosis patients. General study outcomes and caveats: The number of individuals in the TCR sequencing and HLA analysis was recognized as being relatively small.

The sample holds one count of this clonotype. Its target antigen remains unknown. No clone much larger than this one lies a single base away; base qualities are absent. A single read counts as weak evidence. High-throughput TCR beta sequencing profiled peripheral blood CD8+ and CD4+ T cells from healthy donors, Susac syndrome patients and multiple sclerosis patients. The multiple sclerosis controls were treatment-naive patients who had stable or active relapsing-remitting disease and met the revised McDonald criteria. Bulk CD8+ and CD4+ T cells were purified by magnetic negative isolation, while CD8+ TEMRA cells were enriched using FACS. Blood was drawn into EDTA tubes, processed within 24 hours, and PBMCs were isolated by density gradient centrifugation. PBMCs intended for TCR sequencing were cryopreserved in liquid nitrogen and were subsequently thawed in a 37 degrees C water bath. A purity of at least 90% was achieved for sorted or isolated CD4+, CD8+ and CD8+ TEMRA cells.

RNA was extracted using the RNeasy kit, and roughly 0.5 to 1 ug of the RNA was reverse transcribed with random hexamers. TCR beta CDR3 regions were amplified with the immunoSEQ multiplex PCR assay covering 54 Vbeta and 13 Jbeta segments. Bias from PCR amplification was corrected by using a synthetic template baseline for primer optimization and for computational correction. For the original study's pipeline: Reads were annotated to V, D and J genes per IMGT and analyzed with immunoSEQ Analyzer, keeping only productive sequences. Clonality was calculated as one minus the Shannon entropy normalized by log2 of the number of productive unique sequences. Public and private clones were assessed among the 100 most prevalent clones of each patient and control. Susac-specific clones were defined as absent from healthy and MS cohorts, roughly 1,100 published viral clones and other ImmuneACCESS disease sequences. TCRdb ran its own pipeline on the public reads, namely fastp trimming at Q25 and MiXCR clone calling, and kept in-frame beta chains. Each entry merges the rows of one CDR3 protein and shows their most common DNA and genes. The V and J calls were not made by the authors but by TCRdb's processing. For this sample there are about 150,000 distinct CDR3 sequences; just under 97% appear just once. Clones ranked in the top ten supply approximately 0.15% of the sample.

From a lookup of the germline V gene (reference sequence), CDR1 and CDR2 are SEHNR and FQNEAQ. There are 15 amino acids in the CDR3, from cysteine to phenylalanine inclusive. Only CDR3 DNA is held: 45 bases, read in frame from base 1. V was cut back by 1 base and J by 10 bases, leaving a gap of 19 bases between them. The receptor's source is a human donor with multiple sclerosis. The V gene is TRBV7-9 and the J gene is TRBJ1-1; the D gene is perhaps TRBD1, on 6 matching bases. The sample taken for sequencing was CD8+ T cells from PBMCs. The base sequence is TGTGCCAGCAGCTTAGTCGGGGGCGCCCGGTTAGGAGCTTTCTTT. Its coded protein is CASSLVGGARLGAFF.